This T cell receptor (beta chain) was captured in a study of blood T cell repertoires in COVID-19. The CDR3 extends over 14 amino acids. The V segment lost 5 bases and the J segment 4 bases; nucleotides outside the gene matches: 7. Germline loops: CDR1 MNHEY, CDR2 SVGEGT. Libraries were prepared by immunoSEQ multiplex PCR; TCRdb keeps only in-frame clonotypes and omits some of them. The sample has about 200,000 clones; approximately 86% are singletons. Sequencing input: peripheral blood. The chain links TRBV6-2 or TRBV6-3 to TRBJ2-7; 8 nucleotides agree with TRBD1. This TCR came from a man aged 35 to 55 with acute or convalescent COVID-19. Written as DNA, the CDR3 is TGTGCCAGCAGTCAGGACAGGGTGCGATACGAGCAGTACTTC. It specifies CASSQDRVRYEQYF.